What follows are 16 T cell receptor beta chains derived from one specimen sequenced in a study of blood T cell repertoires in COVID-19. Some clones are missing from TCRdb's copy, which holds only in-frame ones; the method was immunoSEQ multiplex PCR. The sample includes roughly 100,000 clones, approximately 84% of them seen just once. Sample: peripheral blood. The receptors here all came from a human donor in a cohort sampled during active or convalescent COVID-19.

This sequence joins TRBV28 and TRBJ1-2; 7 bases are shared with TRBD1. Trimming at V came to 6 bases and at J to 4 bases, leaving 5 bases not matched to a gene. The CDR3 is 13 residues long. Germline CDR1 reads MDHEN; CDR2 reads SYDVKM. The CDR3 spells CASRPTGTYGYTF. The CDR3, as DNA: TGTGCCAGCAGGCCGACAGGGACCTATGGCTACACCTTC.

V gene TRBV12-5 combines with J gene TRBJ2-3; D gene uncertain. V lost 5 bases and J lost 3, with 6 bases in between. Germline-derived CDR1 and CDR2 are LGHNT and FRNRAP. This CDR3 has 12 residues. CDR3 residues: CASGPRTDTQYF. The CDR3 region has the DNA TGTGCTAGTGGTCCCCGGACAGATACGCAGTATTTT.

V gene TRBV10-3 combines with J gene TRBJ2-7, with D possibly TRBD1 on 6 matching bases. CDR3 length equals 14 residues. Germline V gene lookup returns CDR1 ENHRY and CDR2 SYGVKD. V lost 6 bases to trimming and J lost 6 bases, with 18 bases between them. This chain's CDR3 is CAISQDSTTGEQYF. The DNA of the CDR3 is TGTGCCATCAGCCAGGACAGTACGACAGGCGAGCAGTACTTC.

The J gene is TRBJ1-4, the V gene TRBV2; D unclear. Trimming removed 8 bases from V and 4 bases from J, with 8 bases in between. This CDR3 has 12 residues. Germline values: CDR1 SNHLY, CDR2 FYNNEI. Here the CDR3 reads CASGRGNEKLFF. The CDR3 bases are TGTGCCAGCGGCAGAGGTAATGAAAAACTGTTTTTT.

This rearrangement joins TRBV30 to TRBJ1-5; no clear D. V lost 1 base, J lost 5 bases, and 12 bases lay in between. The CDR3 covers 14 residues. Germline CDR1 reads GTSNPN; CDR2 reads SVGIG (reference sequence). The CDR3 DNA reads TGTGCCTGGAGTGCTGGCCTCGGAGATCAGCCCCAGCATTTT. Its protein product is CAWSAGLGDQPQHF.

V and J are TRBV27 and TRBJ1-1, with 8 bases lining up with TRBD1. Germline-derived CDR1 and CDR2 are MNHEY and SMNVEV (reference sequence). The V segment lost 6 bases and the J segment 5 bases; nucleotides outside the gene matches: 5. This CDR3 has 13 amino acids. DNA of the CDR3: TGTGCCAGCAGCCTGACAGGGGATACTGAAGCTTTCTTT. This codes for CASSLTGDTEAFF.

The V call is TRBV29-1, the J call TRBJ1-2; 9 bases align to TRBD1. CDR3 length equals 12 residues. Germline assignment: CDR1 SQVTM and CDR2 ANQGSEA. J lost 7 bases, V lost 4 bases, and 4 bases had no gene match. The CDR3 is CSVGDRGFGYTF. The CDR3 bases are TGCAGCGTTGGAGACAGGGGGTTTGGCTACACCTTC.

This chain connects TRBV18 to TRBJ2-3; D is possibly TRBD2 (5 bases). The germline CDR1 and CDR2 sequences are KGHSH and LQKENI. CDR3 length equals 15 residues. V shed 3 bases and J shed 4 bases, with 14 bases lying between them. The CDR3 region has the DNA TGTGCCAGCTCACCTTTCCCGTCCGGGGCAGATACGCAGTATTTT. This gives the protein CASSPFPSGADTQYF.

The chain recombines TRBV24-1 with TRBJ2-1; 8 nucleotides match TRBD2. V trimming: 6 bases; J trimming: 6 bases; junction bases outside the gene matches: 6. The CDR3 is made up of 14 amino acids. The germline gives CDR1 KGHDR, CDR2 SFDVKD. The DNA of the CDR3 is TGTGCCACCAGTTCTCTCAGCGGGGGCAATGAGCAGTTCTTC. This translates into CATSSLSGGNEQFF.

The gene calls are TRBV30 and TRBJ2-5; D may be TRBD1 (7 bases). V lost 4 bases to trimming and J lost 5 bases, with 23 bases between them. The CDR3 spans 16 residues. Per the germline V gene, CDR1 is GTSNPN and CDR2 is SVGIG (reference sequence). The CDR3: CAWTRPRGDWGETQYF. CDR3 nucleotide sequence: TGTGCCTGGACTCGCCCCAGGGGGGACTGGGGGGAGACCCAGTACTTC.

The count of this clone is one. This chain links TRBV18 with TRBJ2-7, with D perhaps matching TRBD1 (6 bases). V was shortened by 7 bases and J by 6 bases, with 16 bases between the two germline ends. Germline lookup yields CDR1 KGHSH and CDR2 LQKENI. CDR3 length equals 13 residues. CDR3 bases: TGTGCCAGCTTCAACAGGGAGTCGGGCGAGCAGTACTTC. Translation gives CASFNRESGEQYF.

This chain connects TRBV7-6 to TRBJ1-2; unclear D gene. The CDR3 contains 10 residues. V dropped 6 bases and J dropped 5 bases, with 4 bases sitting between them. Germline V lookup: CDR1 SGHVS, CDR2 FNYEAQ. CDR3 loop: CASSQYGYTF. The CDR3 nucleotides read TGTGCCAGCAGTCAATATGGCTACACCTTC.

This rearrangement joins TRBV6-5 to TRBJ1-2; D uncertain. The CDR3 is made up of 13 amino acids. From germline, CDR1 is MNHEY and CDR2 SVGAGI. The V end was cut by 6 bases, the J end by 2 bases, with 10 bases between. The CDR3 loop is CASSRDGNYGYTF. The CDR3 nucleotides are TGTGCCAGCAGCCGTGACGGGAACTATGGCTACACCTTC.

This clone was counted between two and nine times. The chain's CDR3 is CASSQDGGVNQPQHF. In DNA form, the CDR3 reads TGTGCCAGCAGCCAAGACGGAGGGGTCAATCAGCCCCAGCATTTT. V gene TRBV3-1 (or the pseudogene TRBV3-2) combines with J gene TRBJ1-5, with a tentative D call TRBD1 (5 bases). CDR3 length equals 15 residues. V lost 0 bases to trimming and J lost 3 bases, with 9 bases between them. The germline V gene has CDR1 LGHDT and CDR2 YNNKEL (reference sequence).

This clone was seen a few times. This chain links TRBV5-1 with TRBJ1-1, with D tentatively TRBD1 (6 bases). The germline V gene encodes CDR1 SGHRS and CDR2 YFSETQ. Trimming stripped 0 bases from V and 0 bases from J, with 9 bases between. The CDR3 extends over 15 amino acids. The CDR3 bases are TGCGCCAGCAGCTTGGGGCAGGGGTTGAACACTGAAGCTTTCTTT. Its translation: CASSLGQGLNTEAFF.

The genes are TRBV11-2 and TRBJ2-7; D might be TRBD2 (7 bases). Germline V gene lookup returns CDR1 SGHAT and CDR2 FQNNGV. The CDR3 is 15 amino acids. V lost 5 bases, J lost 2 bases, and 16 bases lay in between. Written as DNA, the CDR3 is TGTGCCAGCAGCCCCTCCGGGGGGCAGACCTACGAGCAGTACTTC. This encodes CASSPSGGQTYEQYF.